These 11 T cell receptor beta chains were all obtained from the same sample, sequenced in a study of blood T cell repertoires in COVID-19. Measured with immunoSEQ multiplex PCR; TCRdb has only the in-frame clones, and not every one. The table records about 160,000 clones, approximately 90% of them present only once. Material for sequencing was peripheral blood. The receptors here all came from a man younger than 40 with COVID-19, enrolled during active disease.

The chain joins TRBV29-1 to TRBJ2-7; the match to TRBD1 covers 7 bases. CDR3 length: 13 amino acids. V was clipped by 6 bases and J by 6 bases; unmatched bases: 11. Germline values: CDR1 SQVTM, CDR2 ANQGSEA. CDR3 sequence reads: CSVSPRRQGEQYF. CDR3 coding DNA: TGCAGCGTGAGCCCCCGAAGACAGGGCGAGCAGTACTTC.

With regard to this clone: Other DNA sequences in this sample translate to the same CDR3. The rearrangement joins TRBV7-2 to TRBJ2-2; 8 bases map to TRBD1. The CDR3 covers 17 residues. Germline values: CDR1 SGHTA, CDR2 FQGNSA. The J segment lost 3 bases and the V segment lost 2 bases, leaving 8 bases of the junction unmatched. The CDR3 nucleotides read TGTGCCAGCAGCTTACAACCCGGGACAGGTTACACCGGGGAGCTGTTTTTT. This gives the protein CASSLQPGTGYTGELFF.

The rearrangement uses TRBV5-1 and TRBJ2-2, with 13 bases that match TRBD2. This CDR3 is 17 amino acids long. V was pared by 4 bases and J by 4 bases, with 7 bases of the junction left unmatched. Germline CDR1 is SGHRS and CDR2 is YFSETQ. Here the CDR3 reads CASSRGLAGVGTGELFF. The CDR3 bases are TGCGCCAGCAGCCGCGGACTAGCGGGAGTTGGCACCGGGGAGCTGTTTTTT.

This chain links TRBV19 with TRBJ1-2; D is unclear. The ends were cut back, 6 bases at V and 1 base at J, with 21 bases in the middle. This CDR3 comprises 17 residues. Per the germline V gene, CDR1 is LNHDA and CDR2 is SQIVND (reference sequence). The CDR3 sequence is CASRMRHAVTSNYGYTF. The CDR3, as DNA: TGTGCCAGTAGAATGAGACACGCGGTAACTAGTAACTATGGCTACACCTTC.

The chain uses TRBV29-1 and TRBJ1-2; 11 bases are shared with TRBD1. Unmatched junction bases numbered 4, after V lost 5 bases and J lost 2 bases. The CDR3 sequence is 14 residues long. Germline loops: CDR1 SQVTM, CDR2 ANQGSEA. The CDR3 loop is CSVWGQGDNYGYTF. In DNA form, the CDR3 reads TGCAGCGTTTGGGGACAGGGGGACAACTATGGCTACACCTTC.

The CDR3 DNA follows: TGTGCCAGCAGCTTCCAAAGGACTAGCTCCTACAATGAGCAGTTCTTC. As protein: CASSFQRTSSYNEQFF. This chain connects TRBV7-9 to TRBJ2-1, with 7 bases matching TRBD2. Trimming took 3 bases from V and 0 from J; bases not matched to a gene: 5. Per the germline V gene, CDR1 is SEHNR and CDR2 is FQNEAQ (reference sequence). This CDR3 is 16 amino acids long.

The rearrangement uses TRBV7-8 and TRBJ1-1; 7 nucleotides line up with TRBD1. This CDR3 has 15 residues. From germline, CDR1 is SGHVS and CDR2 FQNEAQ. The trim removed 5 bases at V and 4 bases at J, leaving 10 bases unmatched. Here the CDR3 reads CASSTAPTGSTEAFF. In DNA, the CDR3 is TGTGCCAGCAGCACAGCTCCGACAGGGAGCACTGAAGCTTTCTTT.

The rearrangement joins TRBV4-3 to TRBJ1-2; TRBD1 aligns across 8 bases. With V trimmed by 3 bases and J by 4 bases, 7 bases remained unmatched. CDR1 and CDR2 (germline): LGHNA, YSLEER. CDR3 length equals 15 residues. The CDR3 DNA sequence: TGCGCCAGCAGCCAGGAACAGGGGGTGGGCTATGGCTACACCTTC. Translation: CASSQEQGVGYGYTF.

J is TRBJ1-2 and V is TRBV6-5; D not resolved. Deletions cut 5 bases from V and 0 bases from J, with 7 bases between. The CDR3 has 13 amino acids. Germline CDR1 is MNHEY and CDR2 is SVGAGI. The CDR3, as DNA: TGTGCCAGCAGTCCGGGAACTAACTATGGCTACACCTTC. Translation gives CASSPGTNYGYTF.

This clone appeared a single time. V is TRBV12-3 or TRBV12-4 and J is TRBJ1-1; no reliable D call. The ends were cut back, 4 bases at V and 3 bases at J, with 9 bases in the middle. The CDR3 consists of 13 residues. The CDR3 coding sequence is TGTGCCAGCAGTTGGGCAGGCGACACTGAAGCTTTCTTT. Its protein is CASSWAGDTEAFF.

The chain combines TRBV30 with TRBJ1-1; the D is unclear. The germline gives CDR1 GTSNPN, CDR2 SVGIG (reference sequence). The CDR3 is made up of 13 amino acids. With 4 bases removed from V and 2 bases from J, the gap between germline ends came to 11 bases. The CDR3, as DNA: TGTGCCTGGAACTCAGGTGCAAACACTGAAGCTTTCTTT. Its translation: CAWNSGANTEAFF.